The rows below give T cell receptor beta chains drawn from one sample of a study of prognosis after radiotherapy for stage I lung cancer. TCRdb reprocessed the multiplex PCR reads via MiXCR and lists one record per CDR3 protein. The table has around 60,000 distinct CDR3 sequences, more than 20% seen once. Specimen: PBMCs, collected before or after stereotactic body radiation therapy (not recorded which). The receptors stem from a donor over 45 with non-small cell lung cancer. The CDR3 runs from the conserved cysteine through the conserved F or W. D genes are given only for firm matches. Clone size is not always given. Where it is, it says once, few, many or a class for expanded clones.

length: 17; V: TRBV7-2; D: .; size: many; J: TRBJ1-4; CDR3: CASSLRAGPATNEKLFF; DNA: TGTGCCAGCAGCTTACGAGCAGGCCCCGCAACTAATGAAAAACTGTTTTTT
length: 17; V: TRBV14; D: .; size: many; J: TRBJ1-3; CDR3: CASSQINLWDSGNTIYF; DNA: TGTGCCAGCAGCCAAATCAATCTTTGGGACTCTGGAAACACCATATATTTT
length: 16; V: TRBV5-1; D: .; size: many; J: TRBJ1-4; CDR3: CASSVQGRATNEKLFF; DNA: TGCGCCAGCAGCGTACAGGGTAGGGCAACTAATGAAAAACTGTTTTTT
length: 16; V: TRBV5-1; D: .; size: once; J: TRBJ1-1; CDR3: CASSLRLSGGGTEAFF; DNA: TGCGCCAGCAGCCTTCGGCTTTCAGGTGGGGGAACTGAAGCTTTCTTT
length: 16; V: TRBV20-1; D: .; size: many; J: TRBJ2-6; CDR3: CSARHRINSGANVLTF; DNA: TGCAGTGCTAGGCACAGGATAAACTCTGGGGCCAACGTCCTGACTTTC
length: 14; V: TRBV6-1; D: .; size: many; J: TRBJ1-5; CDR3: CASSRPPSNQPQHF; DNA: TGTGCCAGCAGCCGGCCCCCAAGCAATCAGCCCCAGCATTTT
length: 13; V: TRBV6-2/TRBV6-3; D: TRBD1; size: many; J: TRBJ1-5; CDR3: CASSMTGDQPQHF; DNA: TGTGCCAGCAGCATGACAGGGGATCAGCCCCAGCATTTT
length: 15; V: TRBV2; D: .; size: many; J: TRBJ1-3; CDR3: CAGSRGAYSGNTIYF; DNA: TGTGCCGGGTCGAGGGGAGCCTACTCTGGAAACACCATATATTTT
length: 12; V: TRBV14; D: .; size: many; J: TRBJ1-1; CDR3: CASSRVGTEAFF; DNA: TGTGCCAGCAGCCGGGTTGGAACTGAAGCTTTCTTT
length: 15; V: TRBV20-1; D: .; size: many; J: TRBJ2-6; CDR3: CSALGVGSGANVLTF; DNA: TGCAGTGCGCTGGGCGTGGGCTCTGGGGCCAACGTCCTGACTTTC
length: 13; V: TRBV12-3/TRBV12-4; D: .; size: many; J: TRBJ1-4; CDR3: CASSLGKGEKLFF; DNA: TGTGCCAGCAGTTTAGGGAAGGGTGAAAAACTGTTTTTT
length: 14; V: TRBV27; D: TRBD1; size: many; J: TRBJ2-7; CDR3: CASSLRQGAGEQYF; DNA: TGTGCCAGCAGTTTACGTCAGGGGGCGGGTGAGCAGTACTTC
length: 12; V: TRBV7-2; D: .; size: many; J: TRBJ1-5; CDR3: CASSASNQPQHF; DNA: TGTGCCAGCAGCGCTTCAAATCAGCCCCAGCATTTT
length: 15; V: TRBV12-3/TRBV12-4; D: .; size: many; J: TRBJ2-4; CDR3: CASSGVGLAKNIQYF; DNA: TGTGCCAGCAGTGGGGTGGGGTTAGCCAAAAACATTCAGTACTTC
length: 14; V: TRBV12-3/TRBV12-4; D: .; size: many; J: TRBJ1-4; CDR3: CASSLSATNEKLFF; DNA: TGTGCCAGCAGTTTGTCGGCAACTAATGAAAAACTGTTTTTT
length: 13; V: TRBV20-1; D: .; size: many; J: TRBJ1-1; CDR3: CSAPGFMNTEAFF; DNA: TGCAGTGCACCAGGGTTCATGAACACTGAAGCTTTCTTT
length: 14; V: TRBV15; D: .; size: many; J: TRBJ1-3; CDR3: CATSRGSSGNTIYF; DNA: TGTGCCACCAGCAGGGGAAGCTCTGGAAACACCATATATTTT
length: 14; V: TRBV30; D: TRBD2; size: many; J: TRBJ2-4; CDR3: CAWGGGGAKNIQYF; DNA: TGTGCCTGGGGCGGCGGGGGGGCCAAAAACATTCAGTACTTC
length: 14; V: TRBV18; D: TRBD1; size: many; J: TRBJ1-6; CDR3: CASSPDRAGSPLHF; DNA: TGTGCCAGCTCACCTGACAGGGCAGGTTCACCCCTCCACTTT
length: 18; V: TRBV5-1; D: .; size: many; J: TRBJ1-3; CDR3: CASSLHPGREDSGNTIYF; DNA: TGCGCCAGCAGCTTGCACCCGGGCCGAGAGGACTCTGGAAACACCATATATTTT
length: 13; V: TRBV20-1; D: .; size: many; J: TRBJ2-5; CDR3: CSASVSRDPTQYF; DNA: TGCAGTGCTAGTGTTTCTCGGGACCCGACCCAGTACTTC
length: 13; V: TRBV6-4; D: .; size: .; J: TRBJ1-1; CDR3: CANSRTANTEAFF; DNA: TGTGCCAACAGCCGGACGGCGAACACTGAAGCTTTCTTT
length: 15; V: TRBV5-5; D: .; size: many; J: TRBJ1-1; CDR3: CASSLDPFENTEAFF; DNA: TGTGCCAGCAGCTTGGATCCCTTCGAGAACACTGAAGCTTTCTTT
length: 13; V: TRBV7-9; D: .; size: .; J: TRBJ1-2; CDR3: CASSLAWGYGYTF; DNA: TGTGCCAGCAGCTTAGCCTGGGGCTATGGCTACACCTTC
length: 17; V: TRBV3-1; D: TRBD2; size: many; J: TRBJ2-7; CDR3: CASSQAGLAGGSYEQYF; DNA: TGTGCCAGCAGCCAAGCGGGACTAGCGGGGGGGTCCTACGAGCAGTACTTC
length: 13; V: TRBV30; D: .; size: many; J: TRBJ1-5; CDR3: CAWSVRPNQPQHF; DNA: TGTGCCTGGAGTGTCCGCCCCAATCAGCCCCAGCATTTT
length: 12; V: TRBV2; D: .; size: .; J: TRBJ2-3; CDR3: CASSAREYTQYF; DNA: TGTGCCAGCAGTGCGAGGGAGTATACGCAGTATTTT
length: 16; V: TRBV25-1; D: .; size: many; J: TRBJ2-5; CDR3: CASSHPTREFVETQYF; DNA: TGTGCCAGCAGTCACCCCACCAGGGAGTTTGTGGAGACCCAGTACTTC
length: 15; V: TRBV6-8; D: TRBD1; size: many; J: TRBJ1-5; CDR3: CASSYLSTGDQPQHF; DNA: TGTGCCAGCAGTTACCTATCGACAGGGGATCAGCCCCAGCATTTT
length: 14; V: TRBV6-2/TRBV6-3; D: .; size: few; J: TRBJ2-7; CDR3: CASSYGSGGREQYF; DNA: TGTGCCAGCAGTTACGGGTCAGGGGGGCGGGAGCAGTACTTC
length: 12; V: TRBV6-1; D: .; size: many; J: TRBJ2-3; CDR3: CASSRSRVTQYF; DNA: TGTGCCAGCAGCAGGAGTCGCGTTACGCAGTATTTT
length: 13; V: TRBV4-2; D: TRBD1; size: many; J: TRBJ1-4; CDR3: CASSQGQGEKLFF; DNA: TGTGCCAGCAGCCAGGGACAGGGAGAAAAACTGTTTTTT
length: 15; V: TRBV10-2; D: TRBD1; size: many; J: TRBJ1-5; CDR3: CASRPGGTVNQPQHF; DNA: TGCGCCAGCAGGCCGGGCGGGACAGTTAATCAGCCCCAGCATTTT
length: 13; V: TRBV6-1; D: TRBD2; size: many; J: TRBJ2-1; CDR3: CASSEAGWRGEFF; DNA: TGTGCCAGCAGTGAAGCGGGGTGGCGGGGGGAGTTCTTC
length: 14; V: TRBV6-2/TRBV6-3; D: TRBD1; size: .; J: TRBJ1-1; CDR3: CARGDRGPDTEVFF; DNA: TGTGCCAGAGGGGACAGGGGGCCGGACACTGAAGTTTTCTTT
length: 15; V: TRBV5-1; D: TRBD1; size: few; J: TRBJ1-1; CDR3: CASSQETGDTTEAFF; DNA: TGCGCCAGCAGCCAAGAGACAGGGGATACCACTGAAGCTTTCTTT
length: 14; V: TRBV28; D: .; size: many; J: TRBJ1-6; CDR3: CASSFRGNNSPLHF; DNA: TGTGCCAGCAGTTTCAGGGGTAATAATTCACCCCTCCACTTT
length: 14; V: TRBV7-9; D: .; size: many; J: TRBJ1-1; CDR3: CASSFGDSNTEAFF; DNA: TGTGCCAGCAGCTTTGGGGACTCGAACACTGAAGCTTTCTTT
length: 17; V: TRBV10-3; D: .; size: many; J: TRBJ1-5; CDR3: CAISVDGNPNSNQPQHF; DNA: TGTGCCATCAGTGTGGACGGAAACCCTAATAGCAATCAGCCCCAGCATTTT
length: 15; V: TRBV5-4; D: .; size: .; J: TRBJ1-2; CDR3: CASSPGGGNGYGYTF; DNA: TGTGCCAGCAGCCCTGGGGGGGGTAACGGCTATGGCTACACCTTC
length: 15; V: TRBV19; D: TRBD1; size: .; J: TRBJ1-6; CDR3: CSSRLGRGRLSPLHF; DNA: TGTTCCAGTAGGCTCGGGAGGGGGCGACTATCACCCCTCCACTTT
length: 14; V: TRBV11-2; D: .; size: many; J: TRBJ2-3; CDR3: CASSTGTSTDTQYF; DNA: TGTGCCAGCAGCACCGGGACTAGCACAGATACGCAGTATTTT
length: 15; V: TRBV19; D: TRBD1; size: many; J: TRBJ2-5; CDR3: CASSNRQGSPETQYF; DNA: TGTGCCAGTAGTAACCGACAGGGAAGCCCGGAGACCCAGTACTTC
length: 13; V: TRBV7-2; D: .; size: many; J: TRBJ1-4; CDR3: CASSLASGTVLFF; DNA: TGTGCCAGCAGCTTAGCGTCGGGGACTGTCCTGTTTTTT
length: 13; V: TRBV5-1; D: .; size: many; J: TRBJ1-4; CDR3: CASSLEVGEKLFF; DNA: TGCGCCAGCAGCTTGGAGGTTGGTGAAAAACTGTTTTTT
length: 13; V: TRBV6-1; D: .; size: .; J: TRBJ2-7; CDR3: CASKAGVTHEQYF; DNA: TGTGCCAGCAAAGCAGGGGTCACCCACGAGCAGTACTTC
length: 15; V: TRBV7-9; D: .; size: many; J: TRBJ2-3; CDR3: CASSFVTGGTDTQYF; DNA: TGTGCCAGCAGCTTCGTAACAGGAGGAACAGATACGCAGTATTTT
length: 17; V: TRBV3-1; D: TRBD2; size: many; J: TRBJ2-7; CDR3: CASSLSPGLAGPYEQYF; DNA: TGTGCCAGCAGCCTCTCCCCGGGACTAGCGGGCCCCTACGAGCAGTACTTC
length: 17; V: TRBV6-1; D: .; size: .; J: TRBJ1-5; CDR3: CASTEHAETATNQPQHF; DNA: TGTGCGAGCACCGAACACGCCGAGACAGCTACCAATCAGCCCCAGCATTTT